This is a list of T cell receptor beta chains from one sample in a study of vaccination effects on CD4 cells after COVID-19. Some clones are missing from TCRdb's copy, which holds only in-frame ones; the method was immunoSEQ multiplex PCR. The table records about 24,000 clones, roughly 76% of them present only once. Their target antigens are unknown. Material: CD4+ T cells from PBMCs cultured with SARS-CoV-2 spike peptides, obtained after COVID-19 vaccination. Source of these receptors: a human donor who received a COVID-19 vaccine. Some clones in this sample may be carry-over from other donors' samples. Both conserved end residues are part of each CDR3. Fields, in order: J gene, CDR3 length, clone size, V gene, D gene, CDR3 DNA, CDR3 protein. A D gene is named only where the DNA matches it firmly. Size values are once, few and many counts, or a class for expanded clones, and some rows have none.

>TRBJ2-4|13|-|TRBV29-1|TRBD1
TGCAGCGTAGAGACAGGGTCCAAAAACATTCAGTACTTC
CSVETGSKNIQYF
>TRBJ2-3|12|-|TRBV29-1|-
TGCAGCGTGGGGGAGGGCACAGATACGCAGTATTTT
CSVGEGTDTQYF
>TRBJ2-5|15|-|TRBV3-1/TRBV3-2|-
TGTGCCAGCAGCCAAGAGGACCGTTCAGGGAAGACCCAGTACTTC
CASSQEDRSGKTQYF
>TRBJ2-1|15|-|TRBV15|TRBD1
TGTGCCACCAGCAGGCGGACAGGGGGAATCAATGAGCAGTTCTTC
CATSRRTGGINEQFF
>TRBJ1-6|15|-|TRBV27|TRBD1
TGTGCCAGCAGTCGACAGGGCTCCTATAATTCACCCCTCCACTTT
CASSRQGSYNSPLHF
>TRBJ2-7|16|-|TRBV25-1|TRBD2
TGTGCCAGCAGTGAATATGGTAGCGGGGTCTCCTACGAGCAGTACTTC
CASSEYGSGVSYEQYF
>TRBJ1-5|12|-|TRBV7-2|-
TGTGCCAGCAGCACCCCTAATCAGCCCCAGCATTTT
CASSTPNQPQHF
>TRBJ1-1|10|-|TRBV12-3/TRBV12-4|-
TGTGCCAGCAGATACACTGAAGCTTTCTTT
CASRYTEAFF
>TRBJ1-4|15|-|TRBV19|TRBD1
TGTGCCAGTAGTTCGTACAGGGGGTCAAATGAAAAACTGTTTTTT
CASSSYRGSNEKLFF
>TRBJ2-3|13|once|TRBV10-2|TRBD1
TGCGCCAGCAGGACAGGGGGCTGGTTTACGCAGTATTTT
CASRTGGWFTQYF
>TRBJ1-3|15|medium-sized|TRBV18|-
TGTGCCAGCTCACTTACCGGGACCCTAGGAAACACCATATATTTT
CASSLTGTLGNTIYF
>TRBJ2-1|16|-|TRBV7-9|-
TGTGCCAGCAGCACCCCCCGGCAAATGGGGTACAATGAGCAGTTCTTC
CASSTPRQMGYNEQFF
>TRBJ2-3|14|-|TRBV11-2|-
TGTGCCAGCAGCCTCACCTTAACAGAAGCACGGCAGTATTTT
CASSLTLTEARQYF
>TRBJ1-4|14|-|TRBV19|-
TGTGCCAGTAGTATTGGCCCAACTAATGAAAAACTGTTTTTT
CASSIGPTNEKLFF
>TRBJ2-3|15|once|TRBV9|TRBD2
TGTGCCAGCAGCGTACTAGCGGGGGGCACAGATACGCAGTATTTT
CASSVLAGGTDTQYF
>TRBJ2-2|18|once|TRBV5-4|TRBD1
TGTGCCAGCAGCCCGTGGGACAGCTCGACTCCGAACACCGGGGAGCTGTTTTTT
CASSPWDSSTPNTGELFF
>TRBJ2-1|15|-|TRBV6-6|TRBD1
TGTGCCAGCAGTTACGGACAGGGGTCCTACAATGAGCAGTTCTTC
CASSYGQGSYNEQFF
>TRBJ2-5|13|-|TRBV19|-
TGTGCCAGTAGCCGCCGGGGCCAAGAGACCCAGTACTTC
CASSRRGQETQYF
>TRBJ1-5|13|few|TRBV7-9|-
TGTGCCAGCAGCTTGAATAGCAATCAGCCCCAGCATTTT
CASSLNSNQPQHF
>TRBJ1-5|15|-|TRBV5-5|TRBD1
TGTGCCAGCAGACAAACAGGGGCCTCTGATCAGCCCCAGCATTTT
CASRQTGASDQPQHF
>TRBJ2-1|12|few|TRBV12-3/TRBV12-4|-
TGTGCCAGCAGTTTAGTTAACAATGAGCAGTTCTTC
CASSLVNNEQFF
>TRBJ2-1|16|-|TRBV5-6|TRBD2
TGTGCCAGCAGCTTGGATGTAGCGGGGGGTCCGGTTGAGCAGTTCTTC
CASSLDVAGGPVEQFF
>TRBJ2-5|14|-|TRBV5-1|-
TGCGCCAGCAGCGCGAGCGGGACAGAAGAGACCCAGTACTTC
CASSASGTEETQYF
>TRBJ1-2|16|-|TRBV6-1|-
TGTGCCAGCAGTGAAGGGGGGGGCCTTAGAAACTATGGCTACACCTTC
CASSEGGGLRNYGYTF
>TRBJ1-2|12|few|TRBV5-1|-
TGCGCCAGCGGGAGCGGAGACTATGGCTACACCTTC
CASGSGDYGYTF
>TRBJ2-3|15|few|TRBV7-9|TRBD1
TGTGCCAGCAGCTCCGGGACAGGGGTCACAGATACGCAGTATTTT
CASSSGTGVTDTQYF
>TRBJ1-4|14|once|TRBV18|TRBD1
TGTGCCAGCTCACAACAGGGGGCGGAGGAAAAACTGTTTTTT
CASSQQGAEEKLFF
>TRBJ1-2|15|-|TRBV19|TRBD1
TGTGCCAGTAGGACAGGGACTTCAGCTAACTATGGCTACACCTTC
CASRTGTSANYGYTF
>TRBJ1-4|14|once|TRBV11-2|TRBD1
TGTGCCAGCAGTCTGACAGGGGGGAATGAAAAACTGTTTTTT
CASSLTGGNEKLFF
>TRBJ1-1|14|-|TRBV7-3|-
TGTGCCAGCAGCCGAACGGGGTGGGACACTGAAGCTTTCTTT
CASSRTGWDTEAFF
>TRBJ1-2|14|-|TRBV5-1|-
TGCGCCAGCAGCTTGGGAGGGGAGAACTATGGCTACACCTTC
CASSLGGENYGYTF
>TRBJ1-3|16|-|TRBV6-5|-
TGTGCCAGCAGTTACTCTTGGACTCGAGCTGGAAACACCATATATTTT
CASSYSWTRAGNTIYF
>TRBJ2-1|20|-|TRBV9|-
TGTGCCAGCAGCGTAAGGGCGGAATCTTCATCGCTTGGGAGTTACAATGAGCAGTTCTTC
CASSVRAESSSLGSYNEQFF
>TRBJ1-1|13|-|TRBV7-3|-
TGTGCCAGCAGCTCTCAGCAGAACACTGAAGCTTTCTTT
CASSSQQNTEAFF
>TRBJ2-3|15|-|TRBV5-1|TRBD2
TGCGCCAGCAGCCCTAGCGGGGACAGCACAGATACGCAGTATTTT
CASSPSGDSTDTQYF
>TRBJ1-1|15|-|TRBV7-8|TRBD1
TGTGCCAGCAGCTTAGCCGGACAGGGGTCCACTGAAGCTTTCTTT
CASSLAGQGSTEAFF
>TRBJ2-5|14|-|TRBV5-1|-
TGCGCCAGCAGTCAGGGGACCTATCAAGAGACCCAGTACTTC
CASSQGTYQETQYF
>TRBJ1-4|14|-|TRBV5-1|-
TGCGCCAGCAGCTTACAGGGACCGGGTGAAAAACTGTTTTTT
CASSLQGPGEKLFF
>TRBJ1-1|14|once|TRBV6-5|-
TGTGCCAGCAAAGGGTTCCCCGGGGACACTGAAGCTTTCTTT
CASKGFPGDTEAFF
>TRBJ2-3|16|-|TRBV19|TRBD1
TGTGCCAGTAGTATACAGACAGGGGGCCGTACAGATACGCAGTATTTT
CASSIQTGGRTDTQYF
>TRBJ1-2|16|-|TRBV9|TRBD1
TGTGCCAGCAGCCAAGGGGGCACAGTTCAGGGTGGTGGCTACACCTTC
CASSQGGTVQGGGYTF
>TRBJ1-2|15|few|TRBV2|-
TGTGCCAGCAGTGAAGGAACGGGGCCCATCTATGGCTACACCTTC
CASSEGTGPIYGYTF
>TRBJ2-2|18|few|TRBV7-3|TRBD2
TGTGCCAGCAGCCGAGACTCCACTAGCGGGGGTCACACCGGGGAGCTGTTTTTT
CASSRDSTSGGHTGELFF
>TRBJ1-4|18|-|TRBV18|-
TGTGCCAGCTCACCCCCACGGGGTTCTGAGGAGACTAATGAAAAACTGTTTTTT
CASSPPRGSEETNEKLFF
>TRBJ2-5|15|-|TRBV3-1/TRBV3-2|-
TGTGCCAGCAGCCAAGGGGCAGGCGCTCATGAGACCCAGTACTTC
CASSQGAGAHETQYF
>TRBJ1-2|12|once|TRBV28|TRBD1
TGTGCCAGCAGCCCCAGGGGGCTGGGCTACACCTTC
CASSPRGLGYTF
>TRBJ2-3|13|-|TRBV11-2|-
TGTGCCAGCAGCTTCGGGTCGCCGGATACGCAGTATTTT
CASSFGSPDTQYF
>TRBJ2-1|16|-|TRBV6-6|TRBD2
TGTGCCAGCAGTTACTCGGGGACTAGCGGGGGGTATGAGCAGTTCTTC
CASSYSGTSGGYEQFF
>TRBJ2-5|16|-|TRBV13|TRBD2
TGTGCCAGCAGCTTAACCCTTTACGGGGGGGGTGAGACCCAGTACTTC
CASSLTLYGGGETQYF
>TRBJ1-1|13|-|TRBV15|-
TGTGCCACCAGCGGAGACAGGAACACTGAAGCTTTCTTT
CATSGDRNTEAFF
>TRBJ2-6|15|once|TRBV19|-
TGTGCCAGTAAGGAGGGCTCCTCTGGGGCCAACGTCCTGACTTTC
CASKEGSSGANVLTF
>TRBJ1-4|15|few|TRBV9|TRBD1
TGTGCCAGCAGCCCGACACAGGGGCAGGCTGAAAAACTGTTTTTT
CASSPTQGQAEKLFF
>TRBJ2-2|13|-|TRBV7-9|-
TGTGCCAGCAGCCAACAGGAGGTCGGGGAGCTGTTTTTT
CASSQQEVGELFF